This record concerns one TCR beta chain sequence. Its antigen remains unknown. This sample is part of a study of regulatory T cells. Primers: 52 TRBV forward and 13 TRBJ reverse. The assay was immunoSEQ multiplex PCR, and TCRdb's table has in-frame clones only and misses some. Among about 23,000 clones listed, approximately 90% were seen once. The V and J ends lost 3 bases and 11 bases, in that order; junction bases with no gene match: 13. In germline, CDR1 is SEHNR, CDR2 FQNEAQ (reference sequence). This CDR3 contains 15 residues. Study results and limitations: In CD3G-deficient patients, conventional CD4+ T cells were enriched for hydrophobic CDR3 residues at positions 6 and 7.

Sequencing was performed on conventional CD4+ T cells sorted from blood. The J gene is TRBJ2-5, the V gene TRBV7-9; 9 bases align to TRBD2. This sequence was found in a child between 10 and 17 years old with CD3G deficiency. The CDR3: CASSFSAGGPGPQYF. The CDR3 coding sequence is TGTGCCAGCAGCTTTTCTGCGGGAGGGCCGGGACCGCAGTACTTC.